Included here is one TCR beta chain sequence, with context. This clone's antigen is unknown. Germline is not matched at one junction end, which may reflect a read error. In the germline V gene, CDR1 corresponds to SGHAT and CDR2 to FQNNGV. From the cysteine through the phenylalanine, the CDR3 covers 20 amino acids. Just the 60-base CDR3 DNA is kept, in frame starting at base 1. Starting from approximately 0.5 ug total RNA, TCRbeta-specific cDNA was produced by reverse transcription with a constant-region primer and ProtoScript II reverse transcriptase. Three nested multiplex PCR rounds, following a slightly modified ARM-PCR procedure, were used to build the TCRbeta libraries. Multiplex TRBV1-TRBV30 forward primers and a Cbeta reverse primer were used in the first two PCR rounds, each of which was run for roughly 10 cycles. A final 25-cycle PCR with Deep VentR polymerase added sample barcodes and Illumina adapters. Before sequencing, amplicons between 200 and 500 bp were purified from gel using a QIAquick gel extraction kit. An Illumina HiSeq 2500 was used to sequence the TCRbeta amplicons, generating 250-bp paired-end reads. As for the authors' bioinformatics: Reads were quality-trimmed with Trimmomatic v0.33, and paired reads were merged with FLASH v1.2.11 to recover full CDR3 sequences. MiGEC v1.2.1b assigned V, D and J germline segments to the rearranged TCRbeta sequences. VDJtools v1.0.0 computed clonotype statistics and Shannon-Wiener diversity indices. Except for diversity analysis, only the 250 most abundant clonotypes of each sample were used in subsequent analyses to reduce sampling bias. TCRdb took the public reads, trimmed them with fastp at Q25, ran MiXCR for clone calling and kept in-frame beta chains. Each record represents a unique CDR3 protein, reported with the most common genes and DNA among its rows. The V and J calls shown here were made by TCRdb, not taken from the authors' results. Recorded for this sample are 200,000 or so distinct CDR3 sequences; less than 75% of them occurred a single time. The ten most abundant clones make up about 7.1% of the sample.

Blood RNA was extracted from unsorted whole blood using TRIzol reagent, and germline DNA was obtained with the DNeasy Blood & Tissue kit. At the time of sampling, the patients were treatment-naive and had chronic HBV infection. Before surgery, about 4 milliliters of peripheral blood were collected into K2EDTA tubes. These data originate in a study of tumor-infiltrating lymphocytes in primary liver carcinoma (dated by TCRdb to the late 2010s). For context, the study as a whole: Roughly five patients with histopathologically diagnosed primary liver carcinoma underwent surgical resection in China between 2015 and March 2016. The study combined TCRbeta repertoire sequencing, expression microarrays and whole-exome sequencing across five regions of each liver tumor, with adjacent normal tissue and blood. Reproducibility between technical replicate repertoires was high, with correlation coefficients above 0.95 and mean shared-clone rates roughly 0.86. Each sample produced roughly 3.65 to 8 million productive TCRbeta reads, and read depth showed no significant difference between tissue types. Of the five patients (three men and two women, aged 30 to 69 years), four had hepatocellular carcinoma and one had combined HCC and intrahepatic cholangiocarcinoma. A total of some 35 specimens from 5 patients went through TCRbeta repertoire sequencing, namely 25 tumor regions, 5 adjacent noncancerous liver tissues and 5 peripheral blood samples. The five patients had tumors staged T1-T3 N0M0, with maximum diameters ranging from roughly 4 to 10 cm. General findings and caveats noted by the study authors: With just five or six patients in the study, the authors point out that the findings should be validated in a larger study. Repertoire overlap was found to be higher between tumor regions (mean roughly 36%) than between tumor-adjacent (roughly 17%) or tumor-blood (around 15%) pairs, consistent with antigen-driven expansion. Comparison of CD4+ and CD8+ T cell repertoires was precluded by the use of bulk unsorted samples. A significantly larger repertoire fraction was made up by the top 250 clones in tumors than in blood (p = 0.039). Only the TCR beta chain was sequenced, which likely underestimates true repertoire diversity because unpaired alpha chains were not captured.

The chain joins TRBV11-2 to TRBJ2-3; 9 middle bases align to TRBD2. This clonotype originated in a woman aged 55-70 years with primary liver carcinoma and hepatitis B virus infection. Sequencing used peripheral blood. The nucleotide sequence is TGCGCCGGCAGCTTAGATCTATGTGGGTTAGCGGGAGAAGGGATAGATACGCAGTATTTT. This codes for CAGSLDLCGLAGEGIDTQYF.